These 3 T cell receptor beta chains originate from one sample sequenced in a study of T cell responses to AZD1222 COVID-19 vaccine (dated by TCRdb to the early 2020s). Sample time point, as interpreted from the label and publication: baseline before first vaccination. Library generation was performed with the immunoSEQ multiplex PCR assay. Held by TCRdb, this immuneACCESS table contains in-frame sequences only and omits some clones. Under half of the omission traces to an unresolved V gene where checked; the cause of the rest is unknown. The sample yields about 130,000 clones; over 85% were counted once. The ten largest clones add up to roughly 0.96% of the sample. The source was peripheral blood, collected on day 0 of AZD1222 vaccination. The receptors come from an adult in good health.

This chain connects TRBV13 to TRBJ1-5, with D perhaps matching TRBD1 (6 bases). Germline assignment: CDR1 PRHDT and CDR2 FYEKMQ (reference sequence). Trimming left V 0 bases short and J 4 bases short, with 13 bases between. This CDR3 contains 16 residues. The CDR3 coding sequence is TGTGCCAGCAGCTTAGGCACGGACAGAGGTAATCAGCCCCAGCATTTT. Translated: CASSLGTDRGNQPQHF.

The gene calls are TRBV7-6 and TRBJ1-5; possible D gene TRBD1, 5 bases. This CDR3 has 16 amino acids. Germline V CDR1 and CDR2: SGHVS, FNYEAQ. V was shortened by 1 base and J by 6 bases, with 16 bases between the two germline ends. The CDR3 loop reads CASSLEAPPRGQPQHF. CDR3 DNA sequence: TGTGCCAGCAGCTTAGAGGCACCTCCAAGGGGTCAGCCCCAGCATTTT.

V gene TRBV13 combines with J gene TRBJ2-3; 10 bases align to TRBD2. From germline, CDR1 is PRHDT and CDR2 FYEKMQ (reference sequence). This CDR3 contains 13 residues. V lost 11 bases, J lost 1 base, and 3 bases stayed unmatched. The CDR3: CAVGTSGTDTQYF. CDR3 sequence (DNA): TGTGCCGTAGGGACTAGCGGCACAGATACGCAGTATTTT.